This T cell receptor (beta chain) was identified during a study of blood T cell repertoires in COVID-19. Study overall: Acute and convalescent COVID-19 specimens originated in the United States, Italy and Spain.

Method: immunoSEQ multiplex PCR; TCRdb's copy keeps in-frame clones and lacks some. Among about 320,000 clones, 85% were seen once, and the ten largest hold over 1.5%. Participants were placed into cohorts based on the clinical history they reported. With 5 bases clipped from V and 8 bases from J, the junction kept 6 bases outside the gene matches. CDR1 and CDR2 from the germline V gene are SGHVS and FQNEAQ. CDR3 length equals 13 residues. The sequencing sample was made of PBMCs or T cells enriched from blood (not recorded which). V gene TRBV7-8 combines with J gene TRBJ1-3, with 7 bases identical to TRBD1. This TCR was sampled from a woman aged 25 to 45 who had been exposed to COVID-19. The CDR3 loop is CASSHDRADTIYF. CDR3 in DNA: TGTGCCAGCAGCCACGACAGGGCAGACACCATATATTTT.